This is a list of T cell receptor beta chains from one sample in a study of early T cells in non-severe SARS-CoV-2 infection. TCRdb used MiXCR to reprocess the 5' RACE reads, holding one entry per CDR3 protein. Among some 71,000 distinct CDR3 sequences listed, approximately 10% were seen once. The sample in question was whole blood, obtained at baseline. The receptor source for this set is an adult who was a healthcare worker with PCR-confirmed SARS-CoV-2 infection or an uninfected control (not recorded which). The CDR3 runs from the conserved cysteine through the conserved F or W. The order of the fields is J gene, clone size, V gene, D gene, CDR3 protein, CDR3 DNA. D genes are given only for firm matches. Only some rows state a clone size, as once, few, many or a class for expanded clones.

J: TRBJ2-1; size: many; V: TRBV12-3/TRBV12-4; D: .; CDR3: CASSFRLAQVNEQFF; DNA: TGTGCCAGCAGTTTTCGCCTCGCTCAAGTCAATGAGCAGTTCTTC
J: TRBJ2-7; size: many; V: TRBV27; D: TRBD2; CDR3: CASSLVGLAAYEQYF; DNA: TGTGCCAGCAGTTTAGTGGGACTAGCGGCCTACGAGCAGTACTTC
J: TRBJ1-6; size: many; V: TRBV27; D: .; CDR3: CASKAGQNSPLHF; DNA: TGTGCCAGCAAGGCGGGACAAAATTCACCCCTCCACTTT
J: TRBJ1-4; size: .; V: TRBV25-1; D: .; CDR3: CASSEYMQSGSEKLFF; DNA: TGTGCCAGCAGTGAATATATGCAGTCCGGGAGTGAAAAACTGTTTTTT
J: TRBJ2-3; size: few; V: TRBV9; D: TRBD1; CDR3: CASSVGLGQGADTQYF; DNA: TGTGCCAGCAGCGTAGGTTTGGGACAGGGGGCAGATACGCAGTATTTT
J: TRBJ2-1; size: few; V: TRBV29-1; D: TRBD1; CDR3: CSGGQDSYNEQFF; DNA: TGCAGCGGAGGACAGGACTCCTACAATGAGCAGTTCTTC
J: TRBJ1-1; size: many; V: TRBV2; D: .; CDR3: CASSEWWNTEAFF; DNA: TGTGCCAGCAGTGAATGGTGGAACACTGAAGCTTTCTTT
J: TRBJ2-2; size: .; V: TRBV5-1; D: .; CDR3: CASSLSGANTGELFF; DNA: TGCGCCAGCAGCTTGTCAGGGGCGAACACCGGGGAGCTGTTTTTT
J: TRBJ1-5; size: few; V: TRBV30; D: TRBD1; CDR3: CAWKGQGAFQPQHF; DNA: TGTGCCTGGAAGGGACAGGGGGCTTTCCAGCCCCAGCATTTT
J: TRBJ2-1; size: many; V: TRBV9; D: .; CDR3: CASSVALGQNEQFF; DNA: TGTGCCAGCAGCGTAGCTTTAGGACAGAATGAGCAGTTCTTC
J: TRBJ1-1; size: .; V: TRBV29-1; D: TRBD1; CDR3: CSVTDRATEAFF; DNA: TGCAGCGTAACGGACAGGGCCACTGAAGCTTTCTTT
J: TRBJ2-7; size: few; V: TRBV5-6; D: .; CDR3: CASSLEAGAHEQYF; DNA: TGTGCCAGCAGCTTGGAAGCAGGGGCGCACGAGCAGTACTTC
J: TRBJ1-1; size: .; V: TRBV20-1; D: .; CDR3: CSARRGTNTEAFF; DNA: TGCAGTGCTAGAAGGGGCACGAACACTGAAGCTTTCTTT
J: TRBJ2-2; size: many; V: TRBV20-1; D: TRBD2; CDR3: CSARDPGLAEINTGELFF; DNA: TGCAGTGCTAGAGACCCGGGACTAGCGGAGATAAACACCGGGGAGCTGTTTTTT
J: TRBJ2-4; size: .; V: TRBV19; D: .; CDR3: CASSPETGRLAKNIQYF; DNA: TGTGCCAGTAGTCCCGAGACAGGACGATTAGCCAAAAACATTCAGTACTTC
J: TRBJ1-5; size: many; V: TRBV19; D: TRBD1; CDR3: CASRSGTGDNQPQHF; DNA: TGTGCCAGTAGGAGCGGGACAGGAGACAATCAGCCCCAGCATTTT
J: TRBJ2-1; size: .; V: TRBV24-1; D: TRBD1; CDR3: CATSDPRQGSNEQFF; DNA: TGTGCCACCAGTGATCCTAGACAGGGTTCGAATGAGCAGTTCTTC
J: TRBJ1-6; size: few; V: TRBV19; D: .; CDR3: CASSIRQGDSPLHF; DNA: TGTGCCAGTAGTATTCGTCAGGGAGATTCACCCCTCCACTTT
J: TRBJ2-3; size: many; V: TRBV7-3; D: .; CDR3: CASSLIGRSGDRDTQYF; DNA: TGTGCCAGCAGCTTAATCGGTCGTTCGGGGGACAGAGATACGCAGTATTTT
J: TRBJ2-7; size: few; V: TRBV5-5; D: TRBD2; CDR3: CASSLSPSGSYEQYF; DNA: TGTGCCAGCAGCTTGTCGCCTAGCGGGAGTTACGAGCAGTACTTC
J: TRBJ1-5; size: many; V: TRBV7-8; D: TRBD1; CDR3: CASSFAGGLRYSNQPQHF; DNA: TGTGCCAGCAGCTTCGCAGGGGGCTTACGGTATAGCAATCAGCCCCAGCATTTT
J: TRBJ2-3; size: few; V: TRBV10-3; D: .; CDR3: CAIYSGGGTDTQYF; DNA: TGTGCCATCTACTCAGGGGGAGGGACAGATACGCAGTATTTT
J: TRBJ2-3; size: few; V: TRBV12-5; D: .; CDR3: CASGLGLFSTDTQYF; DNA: TGTGCTAGTGGTTTGGGGCTATTTAGCACAGATACGCAGTATTTT
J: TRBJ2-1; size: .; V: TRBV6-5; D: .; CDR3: CASIPPGLPHEQFF; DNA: TGTGCCAGCATTCCTCCGGGACTCCCCCATGAGCAGTTCTTC
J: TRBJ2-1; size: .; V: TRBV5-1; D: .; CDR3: CASSFRGYNEQFF; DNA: TGCGCCAGCAGCTTCCGGGGGTACAATGAGCAGTTCTTC
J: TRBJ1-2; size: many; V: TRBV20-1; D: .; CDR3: CSARVGGANYGYTF; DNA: TGCAGTGCTAGAGTGGGGGGAGCTAACTATGGCTACACCTTC
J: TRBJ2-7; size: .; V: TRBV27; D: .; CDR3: CASSLSGGTGEQYF; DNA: TGTGCCAGCAGTTTATCGGGAGGTACAGGAGAGCAGTACTTC
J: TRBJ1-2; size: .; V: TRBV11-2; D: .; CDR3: CASSLPANYGYTF; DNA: TGTGCCAGCAGCTTACCCGCTAACTATGGCTACACCTTC
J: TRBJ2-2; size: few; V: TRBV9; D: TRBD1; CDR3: CASSAETGGTGELFF; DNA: TGTGCCAGCAGCGCCGAGACAGGGGGCACCGGGGAGCTGTTTTTT
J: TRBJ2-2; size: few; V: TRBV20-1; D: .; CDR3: CSARAGPGELFF; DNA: TGCAGTGCTAGAGCTGGGCCCGGGGAGCTGTTTTTT
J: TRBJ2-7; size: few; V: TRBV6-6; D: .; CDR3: CASSLRRSGPLVVGEQYF; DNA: TGTGCCAGCAGCCTTCGGCGTAGCGGACCTCTTGTTGTAGGCGAGCAGTACTTC
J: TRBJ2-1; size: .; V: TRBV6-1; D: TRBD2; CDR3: CASSALAGYSSYNEQFF; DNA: TGTGCCAGCAGCGCACTAGCGGGGTATAGTTCCTACAATGAGCAGTTCTTC
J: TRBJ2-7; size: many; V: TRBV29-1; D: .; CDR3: CSVEVRDEQYF; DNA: TGCAGCGTTGAAGTTAGGGACGAGCAGTACTTC
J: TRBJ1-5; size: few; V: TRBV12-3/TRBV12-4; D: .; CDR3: CASRARVGNQPQHF; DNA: TGTGCCAGCAGAGCCCGCGTTGGCAATCAGCCCCAGCATTTT
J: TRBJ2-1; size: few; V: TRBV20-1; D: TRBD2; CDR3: CSARDPLSGSGYNEQFF; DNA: TGCAGTGCTAGAGACCCACTTAGCGGGAGTGGCTACAATGAGCAGTTCTTC
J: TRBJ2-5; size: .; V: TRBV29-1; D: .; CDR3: CSVRQIQETQYF; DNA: TGCAGCGTACGACAGATTCAAGAGACCCAGTACTTC
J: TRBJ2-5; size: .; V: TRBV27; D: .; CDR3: CASSPYRVGKTQYF; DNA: TGTGCCAGCAGTCCTTACAGGGTTGGAAAGACCCAGTACTTC
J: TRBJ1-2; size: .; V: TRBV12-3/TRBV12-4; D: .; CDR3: CASRDGGGYTF; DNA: TGTGCCAGCAGAGATGGGGGTGGCTACACCTTC
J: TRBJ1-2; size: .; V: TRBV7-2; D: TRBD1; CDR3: CASSLAGGANYGYTF; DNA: TGTGCCAGCAGCCTTGCAGGGGGAGCTAACTATGGCTACACCTTC
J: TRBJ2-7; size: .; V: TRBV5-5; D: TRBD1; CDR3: CASSLWTGFEYEQYF; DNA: TGTGCCAGCAGCTTGTGGACAGGGTTTGAATACGAGCAGTACTTC
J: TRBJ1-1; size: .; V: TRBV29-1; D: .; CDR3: CSAGVGAFF; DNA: TGCAGCGCCGGAGTGGGAGCTTTCTTT
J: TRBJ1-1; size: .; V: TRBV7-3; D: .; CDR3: CASSLDGANTEAFF; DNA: TGTGCCAGCAGCTTAGACGGCGCGAACACTGAAGCTTTCTTT
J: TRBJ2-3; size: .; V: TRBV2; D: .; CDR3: CASKSPSTDTQYF; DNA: TGTGCCAGCAAAAGCCCTAGCACAGATACGCAGTATTTT
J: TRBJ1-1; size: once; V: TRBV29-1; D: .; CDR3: CSVSKGNTEAFF; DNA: TGCAGCGTTAGTAAGGGGAACACTGAAGCTTTCTTT
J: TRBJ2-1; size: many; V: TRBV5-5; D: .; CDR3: CASSLFARSYNEQFF; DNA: TGTGCCAGCAGCTTGTTTGCACGCTCCTACAATGAGCAGTTCTTC
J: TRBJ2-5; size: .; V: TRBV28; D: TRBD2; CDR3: CASSPIGTAGEKTQYF; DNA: TGTGCCAGCAGTCCTATCGGTACAGCGGGAGAGAAGACCCAGTACTTC
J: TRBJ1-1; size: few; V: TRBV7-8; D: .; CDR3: CASSPSGGMTNTEAFF; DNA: TGTGCCAGCAGCCCTAGCGGGGGGATGACGAACACTGAAGCTTTCTTT
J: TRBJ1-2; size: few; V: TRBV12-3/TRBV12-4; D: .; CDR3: CASSYSLAYYGYTF; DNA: TGTGCCAGCAGTTACAGTCTTGCGTACTATGGCTACACCTTC
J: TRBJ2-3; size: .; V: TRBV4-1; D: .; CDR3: CASSQDPGWDTQYF; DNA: TGCGCCAGCAGCCAAGATCCCGGTTGGGATACGCAGTATTTT
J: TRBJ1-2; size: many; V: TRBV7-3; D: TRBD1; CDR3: CASSLGRGPGGYTF; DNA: TGTGCCAGCAGCCTTGGTAGGGGGCCTGGTGGCTACACCTTC
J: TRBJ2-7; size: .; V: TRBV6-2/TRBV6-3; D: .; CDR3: CATGRNYEQYF; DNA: TGTGCCACGGGACGGAACTACGAGCAGTACTTC